A single sample is the source of the 20 T cell receptor beta chains below, sequenced in a study of Ad26.COV2.S vaccination and SARS-CoV-2 variants. Treatment described: 15 to 20 received Ad26.COV2.S at low or high dose, single or two shots; roughly 5 received placebo; per-sample allocation not given. It was on day 63 after the first vaccine or placebo injection that samples were taken. The table came from immunoSEQ multiplex PCR; TCRdb's copy has only in-frame clones and leaves some out. The sample includes over 400,000 clones, 89% of them seen just once. The sample was peripheral blood, taken in a trial of Ad26.COV2.S vaccine versus placebo. The origin of the receptors is a person between 18 and 65 years old who received the Ad26.COV2.S COVID-19 vaccine or a placebo.

Note on this clone: The same CDR3 also results from other DNA sequences found in this sample. The chain recombines TRBV5-1 with TRBJ1-1; a weak D match, TRBD1 (6 bases). V shed 3 bases and J shed 1 base, with 10 bases lying between them. The CDR3 spans 14 residues. Per germline, CDR1 SGHRS and CDR2 YFSETQ. CDR3 sequence: CASSSQGQNTEAFF. The CDR3 nucleotides are TGCGCCAGCAGCTCCCAGGGGCAGAACACTGAAGCTTTCTTT.

The chain links TRBV13 to TRBJ2-5; 8 bases align to TRBD2. The germline CDR1 and CDR2 sequences are PRHDT and FYEKMQ (reference sequence). Trimming at V came to 6 bases and at J to 7 bases, leaving 13 bases not matched to a gene. CDR3 length: 15 residues. The CDR3 loop is CASRSQRGIRGTQYF. CDR3 sequence (DNA): TGTGCCAGCAGATCCCAGCGGGGGATCCGCGGGACCCAGTACTTC. Using reference TRBV13 and TRBJ2-5 for the parts outside the CDR3, the full variable domain is AAGVIQSPRHLIKEKRETATLKCYPIPRHDTVYWYQQGPGQDPQFLISFYEKMQSDKGSIPDRFSAQQFSDYHSELNMSSLELGDSALYFCASRSQRGIRGTQYFGPGTRLLVL.

The chain is built from TRBV5-1 and TRBJ2-2; D gene ambiguous. Trimming cost V 2 bases and J 0 bases, with 8 bases left between them. CDR1 and CDR2 (germline): SGHRS, YFSETQ. The CDR3 runs to 15 residues. CDR3 sequence reads: CASSFVTTNTGELFF. The CDR3 DNA follows: TGCGCCAGCAGCTTTGTGACAACGAACACCGGGGAGCTGTTTTTT.

The chain has TRBV5-1 and TRBJ1-2; D gene uncertain. The V gene's germline CDR1 is SGHRS and CDR2 YFSETQ. V lost 1 base and J lost 8, with 9 bases in between. The CDR3 extends over 12 amino acids. The CDR3 loop is CASSLNREGYTF. DNA for the CDR3: TGCGCCAGCAGCTTGAATCGGGAGGGCTACACCTTC.

This chain uses TRBV13 with TRBJ2-7; 8 bases align to TRBD1. The CDR3 loop spans 14 amino acids. From germline, CDR1 is PRHDT and CDR2 FYEKMQ (reference sequence). Trimming at V came to 5 bases and at J to 5 bases, leaving 8 bases not matched to a gene. CDR3: CASSTATGENEQYF. In DNA, the CDR3 is TGTGCCAGCAGCACCGCGACAGGGGAAAACGAGCAGTACTTC.

This chain joins TRBV18 and TRBJ2-7; TRBD1 is a possible D gene (6 bases). Per germline, CDR1 KGHSH and CDR2 LQKENI. The CDR3 covers 13 residues. Trimming took off 3 bases at V and 3 bases at J, with 9 bases between the two ends. The DNA of the CDR3 is TGTGCCAGCTCACCGACAGGAATCTACGAGCAGTACGTC. It yields the protein CASSPTGIYEQYV.

In this sample, this clone turned up once. The V gene is TRBV11-1, the J gene TRBJ2-1, with unresolved D. The CDR3 is 13 amino acids. V shed 1 base and J shed 7 bases, with 8 bases lying between them. Germline V gives CDR1 SGHAT, CDR2 FQDESV (reference sequence). The CDR3 DNA reads as TGTGCCAGCAGCTTAGGGCGCGGAAATGAGCAGTTCTTC. This gives the protein CASSLGRGNEQFF. Full variable domain (remainder filled in from reference TRBV11-1 and TRBJ2-1): EAEVAQSPRYKITEKSQAVAFWCDPISGHATLYWYRQILGQGPELLVQFQDESVVDDSQLPKDRFSAERLKGVDSTLKIQPAELGDSAMYLCASSLGRGNEQFFGPGTRLTVL.

The gene calls are TRBV6-5 and TRBJ2-7; D ambiguous. In germline, CDR1 is MNHEY, CDR2 SVGAGI. This CDR3 has 14 residues. Trimming removed 6 bases from V and 3 bases from J, with 15 bases in between. CDR3 nucleotide sequence: TGTGCCAGCAGACCTACGCTAGGGCTCTACGAGCAGTACTTC. Encoded protein: CASRPTLGLYEQYF.

This sequence joins TRBV24-1 and TRBJ2-3; TRBD2 matches at 10 bases. The CDR3 loop spans 18 amino acids. The trim removed 0 bases at V and 1 base at J, leaving 6 bases unmatched. Per the germline V gene, CDR1 is KGHDR and CDR2 is SFDVKD. The DNA of the CDR3 is TGTGCCACCAGTGATTTGTCAGCGGGAGGGCCCGGCACAGATACGCAGTATTTT. Translated: CATSDLSAGGPGTDTQYF.

This CDR3 is CASSTEQGVYGYTF. The CDR3 bases are TGTGCCAGCAGCACGGAGCAGGGAGTCTATGGCTACACCTTC. The chain links TRBV6-5 to TRBJ1-2, with a possible D match to TRBD1 (5 bases). CDR3 size: 14 residues. V dropped 6 bases and J dropped 4 bases, with 15 bases sitting between them. CDR1 is MNHEY, CDR2 SVGAGI, per germline.

The chain has TRBV10-3 and TRBJ2-1; D ambiguous. The CDR3 runs to 16 residues. Trimming stripped 1 base from V and 4 bases from J, with 14 bases between. CDR1 ENHRY and CDR2 SYGVKD come from the germline V gene. The CDR3 loop is CAISEYNAERYNEQFF. CDR3 bases: TGTGCCATCAGTGAGTATAACGCGGAACGATACAATGAGCAGTTCTTC.

A single count supports this clone. This chain links TRBV20-1 with TRBJ2-3; D unresolved. Trimming took 4 bases from V and 7 from J, leaving 6 bases between them. The V gene's germline CDR1 is DFQATT and CDR2 SNEGSKA (reference sequence). This CDR3 is built from 10 residues. Written as DNA, the CDR3 is TGCAGTGCTACCAAGAATACGCAGTATTTT. Protein: CSATKNTQYF.

The J gene is TRBJ2-1, the V gene TRBV6-5; D remains ambiguous. V was cut by 5 bases and J by 7 bases, with 12 bases left in between. The CDR3 has 13 residues. Looked up from germline, CDR1 is MNHEY and CDR2 is SVGAGI. CDR3 sequence reads: CASSTRPGNEQFF. In nucleotides, the CDR3 is TGTGCCAGCAGTACCCGACCGGGTAATGAGCAGTTCTTC.

The chain couples TRBV5-5 to TRBJ1-6, with 7 bases fitting TRBD1. This CDR3 has 14 amino acids. The ends lost 4 bases at V and 7 bases at J; junction bases unmatched: 5. Germline V CDR1 and CDR2: SGHKS, YYEKEE (reference sequence). The CDR3 loop is CASSRDSLNSPLHF. The CDR3 DNA sequence: TGTGCCAGCAGCCGGGACAGTCTAAATTCACCCCTCCACTTT.

The V and J genes are TRBV11-2 and TRBJ2-7; unclear D gene. The germline V and J ends were trimmed by 1 base and 4 bases, with 11 bases remaining between them. The CDR3 spans 14 residues. CDR1 and CDR2 from the germline V gene are SGHAT and FQNNGV. CDR3 coding DNA: TGTGCCAGCAGCTTAGTCGACCCCCGTTACGAGCAGTACTTC. Its translation: CASSLVDPRYEQYF.

The J gene is TRBJ1-5, the V gene TRBV27; perhaps TRBD1 as D (5 bases). CDR3 length: 13 residues. Germline CDR1 reads MNHEY; CDR2 reads SMNVEV (reference sequence). V shed 5 bases and J shed 12 bases, with 17 bases lying between them. CDR3 in amino acids: CASSGLGTRGQHF. DNA for the CDR3: TGTGCCAGCAGTGGGTTGGGGACGCGGGGCCAGCATTTT.

The V gene is TRBV6-5, the J gene TRBJ1-2, with 7 positions matching TRBD1. The V and J ends lost 10 bases and 8 bases, in that order; junction bases with no gene match: 16. This CDR3 contains 14 residues. Germline V gene data show CDR1 as MNHEY and CDR2 as SVGAGI. The CDR3 region is CATKRLTGEGGYTF. The CDR3 DNA is TGTGCCACCAAGCGCCTAACAGGGGAAGGCGGCTACACCTTC.

The V call is TRBV6-5, the J call TRBJ1-1; perhaps TRBD1 as D (5 bases). Trimming took 3 bases from V and 0 from J, leaving 11 bases between them. The V gene's germline CDR1 is MNHEY and CDR2 SVGAGI. The CDR3 runs to 15 residues. In DNA form, the CDR3 reads TGTGCCAGCAGTTATGGGGCCTCCATGAACACTGAAGCTTTCTTT. This translates into CASSYGASMNTEAFF.

The chain carries TRBV24-1 and TRBJ2-3; 10 positions match TRBD2. Germline-derived CDR1 and CDR2 are KGHDR and SFDVKD. This CDR3 spans 16 amino acids. V trimming: 6 bases; J trimming: 5 bases; junction bases outside the gene matches: 10. The CDR3 here is CATSTPEREGLDTQYF. CDR3 DNA: TGTGCCACCAGTACGCCTGAGCGGGAGGGCCTAGATACGCAGTATTTT.

CDR3 protein: CASSTPSGLIEAFF. Written as DNA, the CDR3 is TGTGCCAGTAGTACCCCCTCGGGTTTGATTGAAGCTTTCTTT. The chain links TRBV19 to TRBJ1-1; no clear D gene. Germline loops: CDR1 LNHDA, CDR2 SQIVND (reference sequence). V gave up 4 bases and J gave up 7 bases, with 16 bases separating them. This CDR3 has 14 amino acids.